The entry that follows covers one T cell receptor beta chain sequence. The sample is drawn from a study of blood T cell repertoires in COVID-19. The table came from immunoSEQ multiplex PCR; TCRdb's copy has only in-frame clones and leaves some out. The sample has approximately 90,000 clones; approximately 88% are singletons. Trimming left V 1 base short and J 8 bases short, with 11 bases between. The CDR3 is 14 amino acids. CDR1 and CDR2 from the germline V gene are LNHNV and YYDKDF (reference sequence). This sequence originates from a woman between 65 and 79 years old with acute or convalescent COVID-19. The V call is TRBV15, the J call TRBJ1-4, with D maybe TRBD1 (5 bases). Source material: peripheral blood. CDR3 in amino acids: CATSRAGGGEKLFF. CDR3 nucleotides: TGTGCCACCAGCAGAGCGGGGGGGGGAGAAAAACTGTTTTTT.